These 21 T cell receptor beta chains were sequenced from one sample in a study of OX40 agonist ivuxolimab in advanced cancers. The assay was immunoSEQ multiplex PCR, and TCRdb's table has in-frame clones only and misses some. There are around 19,000 clones in the sample; roughly 87% occur only once, and 25% lies in the top ten. The specimen comprised CD4+ or CD8+ T cells sorted from blood, sampled in a trial of the OX40 agonist ivuxolimab. Receptors were obtained from an adult with an advanced solid tumor such as melanoma, head and neck, liver or kidney cancer.

The chain couples TRBV7-3 to TRBJ2-5; 8 bases align to TRBD2. V was pared by 6 bases and J by 5 bases, with 8 bases of the junction left unmatched. This CDR3 has 14 amino acids. Germline CDR1 is SGHTA and CDR2 is FQGTGA. The CDR3 coding sequence is TGTGCCAGCAGTTTGGCGGGGGGCGGTGAGACCCAGTACTTC. Translating it yields CASSLAGGGETQYF.

Note on this clone: Because it lacks the conserved phenylalanine or tryptophan at the end, this CDR3 is likely a read error. The chain uses TRBV27 and TRBJ2-4; no clear D gene. The V gene lost 5 bases and the J gene lost 1 base, with 15 bases spanning the gap. Germline-derived CDR1 and CDR2 are MNHEY and SMNVEV (reference sequence). The CDR3 is made up of 16 amino acids. The CDR3 DNA is TGTGCCAGCAGTCACGGGCCTCTCGGGGCCAAAAACATTCAGTACGTC. It encodes CASSHGPLGAKNIQYV.

V gene TRBV6-5 combines with J gene TRBJ1-6; no reliable D call. From germline, CDR1 is MNHEY and CDR2 SVGAGI. Trimming removed 6 bases at V and 6 bases at J, with 9 bases between. This CDR3 spans 13 amino acids. The CDR3 here is CASRIGGNSPLHF. In nucleotides, the CDR3 is TGTGCCAGCAGGATCGGAGGTAATTCACCCCTCCACTTT.

The rearrangement uses TRBV7-6 and TRBJ1-1, with D tentatively TRBD1 (6 bases). Germline V gives CDR1 SGHVS, CDR2 FNYEAQ. The CDR3 length is 14 residues. With 5 bases removed from V and 3 bases from J, the gap between germline ends came to 13 bases. For the CDR3, the DNA is TGTGCCAGCAGCGCCTACAGGGTCCACACTGAAGCTTTCTTT. Protein product: CASSAYRVHTEAFF.

The V call is TRBV27, the J call TRBJ2-7; 9 bases are shared with TRBD1. The CDR3 has 15 residues. J was trimmed by 3 bases and V by 4 bases; bases with no gene match: 7. Germline-derived CDR1 and CDR2 are MNHEY and SMNVEV (reference sequence). CDR3 sequence: CASSSPGQGDYEQYF. DNA of the CDR3: TGTGCCAGCAGTTCGCCGGGACAGGGTGACTACGAGCAGTACTTC.

The chain carries TRBV5-1 and TRBJ2-7; D is ambiguous. Per germline, CDR1 SGHRS and CDR2 YFSETQ. The CDR3 has 14 amino acids. V was trimmed by 6 bases and J by 0 bases, leaving 13 bases between them. The CDR3 DNA follows: TGCGCCAGCACCGAGACATATAGCTCCTACGAGCAGTACTTC. Its protein product is CASTETYSSYEQYF.

The count of this clone is one. The chain has TRBV2 and TRBJ2-1; the D is unclear. The CDR3 runs 11 residues. CDR1 is SNHLY and CDR2 is FYNNEI in the germline V gene. Trimming stripped 8 bases from V and 6 bases from J, with 8 bases between. The CDR3 sequence: CASLEINEQFF. The CDR3, as DNA: TGTGCCAGCCTTGAGATCAATGAGCAGTTCTTC.

V is TRBV10-3 and J is TRBJ1-4; D unresolved. Germline CDR1 reads ENHRY; CDR2 reads SYGVKD. There are 15 residues in the CDR3. The V gene lost 1 base and the J gene lost 2 bases, with 8 bases spanning the gap. CDR3 DNA: TGTGCCATCAGTGAGTTCGGGTCTACTAATGAAAAACTGTTTTTT. Encoded protein: CAISEFGSTNEKLFF.

This chain links TRBV7-6 with TRBJ2-1; D possibly corresponds to TRBD2 (6 bases). This CDR3 is 17 amino acids long. Germline CDR1 is SGHVS and CDR2 is FNYEAQ. Deletions cut 1 base from V and 2 bases from J, with 15 bases between. The CDR3 bases are TGTGCCAGCAGCTTAGACATCGCGGGACCGACCTACAATGAGCAGTTCTTC. This encodes CASSLDIAGPTYNEQFF. Using reference TRBV7-6 and TRBJ2-1 for the parts outside the CDR3, the full variable domain is GAGVSQSPRYKVTKRGQDVALRCDPISGHVSLYWYRQALGQGPEFLTYFNYEAQQDKSGLPNDRFSAERPEGSISTLTIQRTEQRDSAMYRCASSLDIAGPTYNEQFFGPGTRLTVL.

V is TRBV7-8 and J is TRBJ2-5; 8 positions match TRBD2. Germline V gives CDR1 SGHVS, CDR2 FQNEAQ. CDR3 length: 15 residues. After removal of 3 bases from V and 0 bases from J, the junction contained 3 bases not matched to a gene. CDR3 in amino acids: CASSFQRGYQETQYF. For the CDR3, the DNA is TGTGCCAGCAGCTTCCAGCGGGGGTACCAAGAGACCCAGTACTTC.

This clone came up a few times. The chain links TRBV2 to TRBJ2-7, with 9 bases fitting TRBD2. The V gene's germline CDR1 is SNHLY and CDR2 FYNNEI. The CDR3 extends over 14 amino acids. Trimming removed 3 bases from V and 2 bases from J; junction bases left unmatched: 2. CDR3: CASSDLAGAYEQYF. DNA of the CDR3: TGTGCCAGCAGTGACTTAGCGGGGGCCTACGAGCAGTACTTC.

The genes are TRBV4-1 and TRBJ1-1, with 9 bases that match TRBD1. The V and J ends lost 1 base and 3 bases, in that order; junction bases with no gene match: 3. In germline, CDR1 is MGHRA, CDR2 YSYEKL. The CDR3 has 15 amino acids. DNA of the CDR3: TGCGCCAGCAGCCAAGTACAGGGGGCTTACACTGAAGCTTTCTTT. This translates into CASSQVQGAYTEAFF.

This rearrangement joins TRBV15 to TRBJ1-2; D gene ambiguous. V gave up 0 bases and J gave up 1 base, with 12 bases separating them. CDR3 size: 16 residues. CDR1 is LNHNV and CDR2 is YYDKDF in the germline V gene (reference sequence). The CDR3 nucleotides are TGTGCCACCAGCAGAGAGGCAGCTCAAGATAACTATGGCTACACCTTC. Its translation: CATSREAAQDNYGYTF.

The chain carries TRBV6-4 and TRBJ1-4; 7 bases match TRBD1. CDR3 length equals 16 residues. Per germline, CDR1 MRHNA and CDR2 SNTAGT. Trimming took 4 bases from V and 6 from J; bases not matched to a gene: 11. This CDR3 is CASSAGTASGDEKLFF. CDR3 nucleotide sequence: TGTGCCAGCAGTGCCGGGACAGCTTCTGGTGATGAAAAACTGTTTTTT.

This chain uses TRBV18 with TRBJ2-5; D uncertain. V was cut by 0 bases and J by 0 bases, with 8 bases left in between. The germline gives CDR1 KGHSH, CDR2 LQKENI. The CDR3 sequence is 15 residues long. The CDR3 DNA reads TGTGCCAGCTCACCACCGCAGAGGTACCAAGAGACCCAGTACTTC. Translating it yields CASSPPQRYQETQYF.

This rearrangement joins TRBV15 to TRBJ2-7; either TRBD1 or TRBD2 may supply D (6 bases each). Germline V gives CDR1 LNHNV, CDR2 YYDKDF (reference sequence). The CDR3 has 16 amino acids. V was cut by 5 bases and J by 2 bases, with 19 bases left in between. The DNA for the CDR3 is TGTGCCACCAGCGGACCGAACCTCGGGGGCCCCTACGAGCAGTACTTC. Its translation is CATSGPNLGGPYEQYF. The full variable domain, in which reference TRBV15 and TRBJ2-7 provide the parts outside the CDR3, is DAMVIQNPRYQVTQFGKPVTLSCSQTLNHNVMYWYQQKSSQAPKLLFHYYDKDFNNEADTPDNFQSRRPNTSFCFLDIRSPGLGDTAMYLCATSGPNLGGPYEQYFGPGTRLTVT.

This chain's CDR3 is CASSFLGRSGDEQYF. The CDR3, as DNA: TGTGCCAGCAGTTTCCTCGGGAGGTCCGGGGACGAGCAGTACTTC. The rearrangement uses TRBV6-5 and TRBJ2-7; 7 nucleotides agree with TRBD2. V lost 4 bases, J lost 5 bases, and 11 bases stayed unmatched. Germline lookup yields CDR1 MNHEY and CDR2 SVGAGI. The CDR3 runs to 15 residues.

This clone was recorded once. The chain combines TRBV9 with TRBJ1-2; D might be TRBD1 (5 bases). Germline V lookup: CDR1 SGDLS, CDR2 YYNGEE. The CDR3 covers 13 residues. V lost 0 bases to trimming and J lost 4 bases, with 7 bases between them. CDR3 sequence: CASSVGDLYGYTF. The CDR3 DNA reads TGTGCCAGCAGCGTAGGGGACCTCTATGGCTACACCTTC.

The rearrangement uses TRBV2 and TRBJ2-3; no definite D call. CDR1 is SNHLY, CDR2 FYNNEI, per germline. V lost 6 bases and J lost 2, with 15 bases in between. This CDR3 contains 15 residues. CDR3 sequence reads: CASRNPPGNTDTQYF. The CDR3 DNA follows: TGTGCCAGCAGGAACCCCCCGGGCAACACAGATACGCAGTATTTT.

The chain employs TRBV6-5 and TRBJ2-7; tentative D call: TRBD1 (6 bases). Trimming removed 2 bases at V and 3 bases at J, with 14 bases between. The CDR3 consists of 15 residues. Germline V gene lookup returns CDR1 MNHEY and CDR2 SVGAGI. CDR3 DNA: TGTGCCAGCAGTTACATGACAGGATTCCGCTACGAGCAGTACTTC. The encoded protein is CASSYMTGFRYEQYF.

Notes on this clone: This sample also contains other DNA sequences that code for the same CDR3. The chain combines TRBV27 with TRBJ2-1; D ambiguous. The CDR3 extends over 11 amino acids. Germline values: CDR1 MNHEY, CDR2 SMNVEV (reference sequence). Trimming left V 2 bases short and J 7 bases short, with 3 bases between. The CDR3 loop is CASSLGNEQFF. In DNA form, the CDR3 reads TGTGCCAGCAGTTTAGGGAATGAGCAGTTCTTC.